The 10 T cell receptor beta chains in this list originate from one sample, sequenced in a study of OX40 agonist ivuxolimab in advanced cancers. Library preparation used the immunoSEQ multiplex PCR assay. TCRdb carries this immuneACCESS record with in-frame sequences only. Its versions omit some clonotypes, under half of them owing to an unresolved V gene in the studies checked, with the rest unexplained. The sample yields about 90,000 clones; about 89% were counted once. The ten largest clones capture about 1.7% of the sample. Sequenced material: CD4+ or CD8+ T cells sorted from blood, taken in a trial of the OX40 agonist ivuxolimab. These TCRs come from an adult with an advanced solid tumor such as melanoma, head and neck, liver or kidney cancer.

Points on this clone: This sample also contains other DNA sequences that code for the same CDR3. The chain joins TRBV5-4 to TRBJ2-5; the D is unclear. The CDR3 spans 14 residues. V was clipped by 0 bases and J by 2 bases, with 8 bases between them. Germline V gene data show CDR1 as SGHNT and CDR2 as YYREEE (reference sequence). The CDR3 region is CASSLAGQQETQYF. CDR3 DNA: TGTGCCAGCAGCTTGGCCGGCCAGCAAGAGACCCAGTACTTC.

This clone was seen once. CDR3 residues: CASSERSSGRAYEQFF. The CDR3 nucleotides read TGTGCCAGCAGTGAAAGGTCTAGCGGGAGGGCGTATGAGCAGTTCTTC. V is TRBV6-1 and J is TRBJ2-1; 12 bases line up with TRBD2. The germline gives CDR1 MNHNS, CDR2 SASEGT. This CDR3 contains 16 residues. With V trimmed by 2 bases and J by 8 bases, 7 bases remained unmatched.

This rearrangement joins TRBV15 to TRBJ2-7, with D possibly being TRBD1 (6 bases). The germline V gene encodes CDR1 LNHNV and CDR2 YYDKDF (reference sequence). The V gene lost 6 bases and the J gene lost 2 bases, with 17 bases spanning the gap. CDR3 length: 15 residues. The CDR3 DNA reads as TGTGCCACCAGTTCGTACAGGGCGGGCCCCTACGAGCAGTACTTC. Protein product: CATSSYRAGPYEQYF.

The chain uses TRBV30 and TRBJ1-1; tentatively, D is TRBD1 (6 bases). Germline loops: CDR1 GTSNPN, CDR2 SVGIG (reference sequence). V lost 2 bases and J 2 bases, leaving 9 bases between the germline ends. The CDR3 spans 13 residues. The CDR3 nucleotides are TGTGCCTGGAGTAAACAGGGAAACACTGAAGCTTTCTTT. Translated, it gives CAWSKQGNTEAFF. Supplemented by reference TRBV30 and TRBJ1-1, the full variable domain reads SQTIHQWPATLVQPVGSPLSLECTVEGTSNPNLYWYRQAAGRGLQLLFYSVGIGQISSEVPQNLSASRPQDRQFILSSKKLLLSDSGFYLCAWSKQGNTEAFFGQGTRLTVV.

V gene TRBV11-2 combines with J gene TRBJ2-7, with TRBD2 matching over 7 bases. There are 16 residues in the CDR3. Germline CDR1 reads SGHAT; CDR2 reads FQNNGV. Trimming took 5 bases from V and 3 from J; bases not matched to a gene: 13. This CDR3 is CASSPWGRVSLYEQYF. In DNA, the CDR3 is TGTGCCAGCAGCCCATGGGGGAGGGTATCACTCTACGAGCAGTACTTC.

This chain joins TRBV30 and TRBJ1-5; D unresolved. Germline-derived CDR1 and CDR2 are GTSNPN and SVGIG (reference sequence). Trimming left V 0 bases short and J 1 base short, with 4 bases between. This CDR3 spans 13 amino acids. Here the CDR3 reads CAWSVRSNQPQHF. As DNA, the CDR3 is TGTGCCTGGAGTGTTAGGAGCAATCAGCCCCAGCATTTT.

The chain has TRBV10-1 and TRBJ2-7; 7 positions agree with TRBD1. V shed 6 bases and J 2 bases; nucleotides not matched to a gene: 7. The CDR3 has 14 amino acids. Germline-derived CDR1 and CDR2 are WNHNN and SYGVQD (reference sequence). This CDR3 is CASSDPGTAYEQYF. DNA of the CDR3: TGCGCCAGCAGCGATCCCGGGACAGCCTACGAGCAGTACTTC.

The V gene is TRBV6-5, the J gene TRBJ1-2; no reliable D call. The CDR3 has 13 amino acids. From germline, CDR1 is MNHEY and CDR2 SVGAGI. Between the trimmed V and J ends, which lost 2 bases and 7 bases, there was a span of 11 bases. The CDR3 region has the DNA TGTGCCAGCAGTTACGCCGGCCTTGGTGGCTACACCTTC. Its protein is CASSYAGLGGYTF.

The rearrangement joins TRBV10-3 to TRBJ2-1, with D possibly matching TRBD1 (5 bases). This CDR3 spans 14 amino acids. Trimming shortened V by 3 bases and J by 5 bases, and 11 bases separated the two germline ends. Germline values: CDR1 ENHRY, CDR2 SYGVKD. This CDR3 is CAISDLDRNNEQFF. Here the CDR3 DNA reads TGTGCCATCAGTGATTTAGACAGAAACAATGAGCAGTTCTTC.

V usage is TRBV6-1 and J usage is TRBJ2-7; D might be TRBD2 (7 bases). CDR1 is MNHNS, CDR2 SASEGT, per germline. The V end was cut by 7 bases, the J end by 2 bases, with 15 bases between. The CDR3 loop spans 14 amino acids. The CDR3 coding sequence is TGTGCCAGCAATGCCGAGGGGGGGCCCTACGAGCAGTACTTC. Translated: CASNAEGGPYEQYF.